These 24 T cell receptor beta chains originate from one sample sequenced in a study of blood T cell repertoires in COVID-19. This table comes from immunoSEQ multiplex PCR, and its TCRdb copy is limited to in-frame clones, with some not included. This sample yields fewer than 80,000 clones, of which 90% are seen a single time; approximately 2.5% belongs to the top ten. Sequencing was done on a sample of peripheral blood. These receptors came from a human donor in a cohort sampled during active COVID-19.

The J gene is TRBJ2-3, the V gene TRBV7-9; TRBD1 agrees at 8 bases. CDR1 and CDR2 from the germline V gene are SEHNR and FQNEAQ (reference sequence). The junction had 4 bases not matched to a gene; V was cut back by 2 bases and J by 3 bases. CDR3 length: 15 amino acids. CDR3 protein: CASSLQGAPTDTQYF. The DNA for the CDR3 is TGTGCCAGCAGCTTACAGGGGGCACCTACAGATACGCAGTATTTT.

This chain connects TRBV7-2 to TRBJ2-1, with a possible D match to TRBD2 (5 bases). Germline loops: CDR1 SGHTA, CDR2 FQGNSA. This CDR3 spans 18 amino acids. With 1 base removed from V and 0 bases from J, the gap between germline ends came to 16 bases. The CDR3 DNA follows: TGTGCCAGCAGCTTAGGGCGGCCTACTAGTCCCTCCTACAATGAGCAGTTCTTC. It yields the protein CASSLGRPTSPSYNEQFF.

The chain combines TRBV12-5 with TRBJ2-2; 10 bases are shared with TRBD1. The V and J ends lost 7 bases and 4 bases, in that order; junction bases with no gene match: 3. Germline CDR1 is LGHNT and CDR2 is FRNRAP. The CDR3 is 14 residues long. The CDR3 here is CASAWTGGTGELFF. CDR3 sequence (DNA): TGTGCTAGTGCGTGGACAGGGGGCACCGGGGAGCTGTTTTTT.

The chain couples TRBV29-1 to TRBJ1-1, with D hard to call. The V end lost 5 bases, the J end lost 0 bases, and 10 bases lay between the germline ends. The V gene's germline CDR1 is SQVTM and CDR2 ANQGSEA. The CDR3 totals 13 residues. The CDR3 region has the DNA TGCAGCGTTTCGGGAAACATGAACACTGAAGCTTTCTTT. Its translation is CSVSGNMNTEAFF.

The rearrangement links TRBV7-2 to TRBJ2-3; D is unclear. The CDR3 is 15 amino acids. V was clipped by 6 bases and J by 3 bases, with 16 bases between them. Germline V gene lookup returns CDR1 SGHTA and CDR2 FQGNSA. The CDR3 DNA reads TGTGCCAGCAGGCGCCGCGCGTTTGTGACAGATACGCAGTATTTT. Translation gives CASRRRAFVTDTQYF.

This chain joins TRBV7-2 and TRBJ2-1; 9 bases line up with TRBD2. Germline V gives CDR1 SGHTA, CDR2 FQGNSA. CDR3 length: 16 amino acids. With 1 base clipped from V and 6 bases from J, the junction kept 7 bases outside the gene matches. The CDR3 DNA reads TGTGCCAGCAGCTTAGGCGCGGGGGGGCTTTTCAATGAGCAGTTCTTC. Its translation: CASSLGAGGLFNEQFF.

The chain couples TRBV19 to TRBJ1-2; no clear D. The germline V gene has CDR1 LNHDA and CDR2 SQIVND (reference sequence). The CDR3 loop spans 12 amino acids. V dropped 6 bases and J dropped 8 bases, with 13 bases sitting between them. For the CDR3, the DNA is TGTGCCAGTAGCCCTAACGCCGGGGGCTACACCTTC. Amino acid sequence: CASSPNAGGYTF.

The gene calls are TRBV27 and TRBJ2-4; D is possibly TRBD2 (5 bases). The CDR3 runs 15 residues. V shed 8 bases and J shed 4 bases, with 18 bases lying between them. The germline V gene encodes CDR1 MNHEY and CDR2 SMNVEV (reference sequence). Written as DNA, the CDR3 is TGTGCCAGCGGGAGAAGGACGGATATTAAAAACATTCAGTACTTC. The encoded protein is CASGRRTDIKNIQYF.

This chain uses TRBV12-3 or TRBV12-4 with TRBJ1-5; D is unresolved. V gave up 2 bases and J gave up 11 bases, with 7 bases separating them. The CDR3 consists of 11 residues. This chain's CDR3 is CASSLRGSQHF. DNA for the CDR3: TGTGCCAGCAGTTTACGAGGGTCCCAGCATTTT.

The chain combines TRBV9 with TRBJ1-1; 7 bases map to TRBD1. Germline V gene data show CDR1 as SGDLS and CDR2 as YYNGEE. The CDR3 runs to 15 residues. Trimming cost V 0 bases and J 3 bases; bases outside gene matches: 5. The CDR3 is CASSVEQGIHTEAFF. As DNA, the CDR3 is TGTGCCAGCAGCGTAGAACAGGGGATTCACACTGAAGCTTTCTTT.

The chain carries TRBV7-2 and TRBJ2-1; 10 positions match TRBD2. Per the germline V gene, CDR1 is SGHTA and CDR2 is FQGNSA. The J segment lost 8 bases and the V segment lost 2 bases, leaving 6 bases of the junction unmatched. The CDR3 runs to 15 residues. CDR3 sequence: CASSLSGGAWYEQFF. The CDR3 bases are TGTGCCAGCAGCTTAAGCGGGGGGGCCTGGTATGAGCAGTTCTTC. Drawing the rest from reference TRBV7-2 and TRBJ2-1, the complete variable domain is GAGVSQSPSNKVTEKGKDVELRCDPISGHTALYWYRQSLGQGLEFLIYFQGNSAPDKSGLPSDRFSAERTGGSVSTLTIQRTQQEDSAVYLCASSLSGGAWYEQFFGPGTRLTVL.

V gene TRBV27 combines with J gene TRBJ2-2, with TRBD2 as a possible D gene (7 bases). Trimming took 8 bases from V and 4 from J, leaving 11 bases between them. This CDR3 comprises 13 residues. Germline loops: CDR1 MNHEY, CDR2 SMNVEV (reference sequence). The CDR3 region has the DNA TGTGCCAGCCGGGGGGCCGGCACCGGGGAGCTGTTTTTT. This encodes CASRGAGTGELFF.

The chain has TRBV7-9 and TRBJ2-7; TRBD2 aligns across 9 bases. The trim removed 5 bases at V and 5 bases at J, leaving 7 bases unmatched. CDR1 and CDR2 (germline): SEHNR, FQNEAQ (reference sequence). CDR3 length equals 14 residues. CDR3 amino acids: CASSPGLALHEQYF. In nucleotides, the CDR3 is TGTGCCAGCAGCCCCGGACTAGCGCTGCACGAGCAGTACTTC.

The genes are TRBV18 and TRBJ2-3; 10 bases are a match to TRBD1. CDR1 KGHSH and CDR2 LQKENI come from the germline V gene. The trim removed 4 bases at V and 0 bases at J, leaving 1 base unmatched. The CDR3 length is 15 residues. DNA of the CDR3: TGTGCCAGCTCACGGGGACAGGGGAGCACAGATACGCAGTATTTT. This translates into CASSRGQGSTDTQYF. Supplemented by reference TRBV18 and TRBJ2-3, the full variable domain reads NAGVMQNPRHLVRRRGQEARLRCSPMKGHSHVYWYRQLPEEGLKFMVYLQKENIIDESGMPKERFSAEFPKEGPSILRIQQVVRGDSAAYFCASSRGQGSTDTQYFGPGTRLTVL.

V and J are TRBV5-1 and TRBJ1-1, with D possibly matching TRBD1 (5 bases). The V end lost 0 bases, the J end lost 1 base, and 16 bases lay between the germline ends. The CDR3 covers 17 residues. Germline lookup yields CDR1 SGHRS and CDR2 YFSETQ. CDR3 nucleotide sequence: TGCGCCAGCAGCTTGGGCCTCCTGGGAGGGGAGAACACTGAAGCTTTCTTT. It specifies CASSLGLLGGENTEAFF.

The rearrangement uses TRBV4-1 and TRBJ2-2; tentative D call: TRBD1 (5 bases). Trimming removed 3 bases at V and 2 bases at J, with 19 bases between. The CDR3 spans 18 residues. CDR1 is MGHRA and CDR2 is YSYEKL in the germline V gene. For the CDR3, the DNA is TGCGCCAGCAGCCAGAGATCGTTGGGCAGGGTTAACACCGGGGAGCTGTTTTTT. Residues: CASSQRSLGRVNTGELFF.

This clone was found a few times. The CDR3 DNA reads TGTGCCAGCAGTCTAAATGCGGGAGGATACAATGAGCAGTTCTTC. Protein sequence: CASSLNAGGYNEQFF. This sequence joins TRBV6-5 and TRBJ2-1; TRBD2 aligns across 8 bases. The CDR3 is 15 amino acids. The germline CDR1 and CDR2 sequences are MNHEY and SVGAGI. V lost 5 bases and J lost 4; bases outside the gene matches: 7.

CDR3 loop: CATLTGSLNYGYTF. CDR3 nucleotide sequence: TGTGCCACCTTGACAGGCTCCCTTAACTATGGCTACACCTTC. This rearrangement joins TRBV2 to TRBJ1-2, with D possibly TRBD1 on 6 matching bases. The CDR3 runs 14 residues. Per the germline V gene, CDR1 is SNHLY and CDR2 is FYNNEI. The ends were cut back, 10 bases at V and 1 base at J, with 16 bases in the middle.

The chain joins TRBV3-1 (or the pseudogene TRBV3-2) to TRBJ2-2; 7 bases fit TRBD2. CDR1 and CDR2 from the germline V gene are LGHDT and YNNKEL (reference sequence). The CDR3 is 14 residues long. Losses at the gene ends were 6 bases for V and 5 bases for J; bases not matched to a gene: 6. The CDR3 sequence is CASRDQLATGELFF. The CDR3 DNA reads as TGTGCCAGCAGAGACCAACTAGCGACCGGGGAGCTGTTTTTT.

The gene calls are TRBV7-2 and TRBJ2-3; D remains unclear. The CDR3 contains 14 residues. V was pared by 1 base and J by 2 bases, with 7 bases between. CDR1 is SGHTA and CDR2 is FQGNSA in the germline V gene. CDR3 protein: CASSLGDDTDTQYF. CDR3 DNA sequence: TGTGCCAGCAGCTTAGGAGATGACACAGATACGCAGTATTTT.

This clone has just one count. J is TRBJ2-1 and V is TRBV11-3, with D maybe TRBD2 (5 bases). The CDR3 extends over 13 amino acids. The V and J ends lost 3 bases and 7 bases respectively, with 10 bases between them. Germline values: CDR1 SGHNT, CDR2 YENEEA. This CDR3 is CASSFRGANEQFF. The CDR3 DNA reads TGTGCCAGCAGCTTCCGGGGTGCAAATGAGCAGTTCTTC.

The CDR3 DNA sequence: TGCGCCAGCAGTCGGACTAGCGGGGGGGCGGGCTCCTACAATGAGCAGTTCTTC. It is translated as CASSRTSGGAGSYNEQFF. The V call is TRBV10-2, the J call TRBJ2-1; 15 bases align to TRBD2. CDR3 length equals 18 residues. Germline loops: CDR1 WSHSY, CDR2 SAAADI. V was pared by 5 bases and J by 0 bases, with 5 bases of the junction left unmatched.

The J gene is TRBJ2-5, the V gene TRBV7-8, with D unresolved. The germline CDR1 and CDR2 sequences are SGHVS and FQNEAQ. The CDR3 extends over 15 amino acids. Deletions cut 1 base from V and 5 bases from J, with 14 bases between. This CDR3 reads CASSLGNANGETQYF. DNA of the CDR3: TGTGCCAGCAGCTTAGGGAATGCAAACGGGGAGACCCAGTACTTC.

The V call is TRBV5-1, the J call TRBJ2-7; a possible D gene is TRBD2 (5 bases). Germline CDR1 and CDR2: SGHRS and YFSETQ. Trimming removed 0 bases at V and 2 bases at J, with 15 bases between. This CDR3 contains 16 residues. CDR3 protein: CASSLVGGPQAYEQYF. DNA of the CDR3: TGCGCCAGCAGCTTGGTAGGCGGGCCTCAAGCCTACGAGCAGTACTTC.